This is a list of T cell receptor beta chains from one sample in a study of cytomegalovirus exposure and HLA in healthy donors. Clones were read by immunoSEQ multiplex PCR, and TCRdb kept only the in-frame ones, dropping some. In the table there are about 130,000 clones, roughly 82% of which are singletons. Sequenced: PBMCs. These receptors were taken from a man between 50 and 59 years old in good health and CMV-seronegative. Both conserved end residues are part of each CDR3. A D gene is named only where the DNA matches it firmly. Clone size is given for some rows only: seen once, a few or many times, or a class if the clone is expanded.

j_call v_call d_call clone_size cdr3_nt cdr3_aa
TRBJ1-3 TRBV28 - - TGTGCCAGCAGTTTATTGTTGGGGAGCGGAAACACCATATATTTT CASSLLLGSGNTIYF
TRBJ2-3 TRBV7-3 TRBD2 - TGTGCCAGCAGCCGTGAGAGCGGGGGGGTGGATACGCAGTATTTT CASSRESGGVDTQYF
TRBJ2-7 TRBV10-3 - - TGTGCCATTGCAGACAGTCCCTACGAGCAGTACTTC CAIADSPYEQYF
TRBJ2-3 TRBV9 - - TGTGCCAGCAGCGTCGGGACACCTAGCACAGATACGCAGTATTTT CASSVGTPSTDTQYF
TRBJ2-1 TRBV19 - many TGTGCCAGTAGCTCATCGGAGCGAACCTTTGGGAATGAGCAGTTCTTC CASSSSERTFGNEQFF
TRBJ2-3 TRBV9 TRBD2 - TGTGCCAGCAGCGTAGCTATGGAAGCGGGGGCGAGCACAGATACGCAGTATTTT CASSVAMEAGASTDTQYF
TRBJ2-3 TRBV10-3 - - TGTGCCATCAGTGAGTCGTCGACTGTCGTCGATACAACAGATACGCAGTATTTT CAISESSTVVDTTDTQYF
TRBJ2-3 TRBV5-1 TRBD2 - TGCGCCAGCAGCTTGGCCTTAGCGGGGGGGCCGAGCACAGATACGCAGTATTTT CASSLALAGGPSTDTQYF
TRBJ1-2 TRBV15 - - TGTGCCACCAGCAGAGATGACACTGGCTACACCTTC CATSRDDTGYTF
TRBJ2-1 TRBV6-5 - medium-sized TGTGCCAGCAGTTTCTCCGCAGGGGAAATATACAATGAGCAGTTCTTC CASSFSAGEIYNEQFF
TRBJ2-1 TRBV7-3 TRBD2 - TGTGCCAGCAGCTTAGGCGGGACTAGCAATGAGCAGTTCTTC CASSLGGTSNEQFF
TRBJ1-4 TRBV9 - - TGTGCCAGCACCCCCGGCAGGGGAACTAATGAAAAACTGTTTTTT CASTPGRGTNEKLFF
TRBJ1-1 TRBV11-2 - once TGTGCCAGCAGCGAGCAGCGGGGCACTGAAGCTTTCTTT CASSEQRGTEAFF
TRBJ2-7 TRBV4-1 TRBD1 - TGCGCCAGCAGCCAGGCCCCCGGGACAGGGGCGGTCGACGAGCAGTACTTC CASSQAPGTGAVDEQYF
TRBJ2-7 TRBV5-6 - - TGTGCCAGCAGCCAGGACAGTGATACAGGGCACCACGAGCAGTACTTC CASSQDSDTGHHEQYF
TRBJ1-2 TRBV6-1 - once TGTGCCAGCAGTGGACAGGACTACTATGGCTACACCTTC CASSGQDYYGYTF
TRBJ2-2 TRBV29-1 TRBD2 - TGCAGCGTTACACAAGCGGGGGTCGGCACCGGGGAGCTGTTTTTT CSVTQAGVGTGELFF
TRBJ1-5 TRBV4-2 - - TGTGCCAGCAGCCAGGATGAAGGGGGCAATCAGCCCCAGCATTTT CASSQDEGGNQPQHF
TRBJ1-5 TRBV19 - - TGTGCCAGTAGTATCGGGGGGCCTTATAGCAATCAGCCCCAGCATTTT CASSIGGPYSNQPQHF
TRBJ2-5 TRBV7-2 - - TGTGCCAGCAGCTTACACGGGGGAATAGAGACCCAGTACTTC CASSLHGGIETQYF
TRBJ2-7 TRBV30 - - TGTGCCTCGCAGGGGGAGGAGAGCTCCTACGAGCAGTACTTC CASQGEESSYEQYF
TRBJ2-1 TRBV7-2 - once TGTGCCAGCAGCTTAGTCACAGGCAATGAGCAGTTCTTC CASSLVTGNEQFF
TRBJ1-1 TRBV6-5 - - TGTGCCAGCAGTTATATTCAGGGTAGAGCTTTCTTT CASSYIQGRAFF
TRBJ2-1 TRBV10-3 TRBD2 few TGTGCCATCAGTGTTGGAAGAATTGAGCGGGGGGGCGGGCAGTTCTTC CAISVGRIERGGGQFF
TRBJ1-5 TRBV7-8 TRBD1 - TGTGCCAGCAGCCCACAGGGGGAGAACAATCAGCCCCAGCATTTT CASSPQGENNQPQHF
TRBJ2-7 TRBV7-9 - - TGTGCCAGCAGCGGCAGCCTAAGGGGCTCCTACGAGCAGTACTTC CASSGSLRGSYEQYF
TRBJ2-7 TRBV11-3 TRBD1 - TGTGCCAGCAGCCCGGGGACAGGGAATTACGAGCAGTACTTC CASSPGTGNYEQYF
TRBJ1-5 TRBV5-1 TRBD1 - TGCGCCAGCAGCATCGGGACAGGGAATCAGCCCCAGCATTTT CASSIGTGNQPQHF
TRBJ1-1 TRBV18 TRBD1 - TGTGCCAGCTCACCTCGACAGGGCCAGGAAGCTTTCTTT CASSPRQGQEAFF
TRBJ2-7 TRBV19 TRBD1 once TGTGCCAGTAGTATCGGGACAGGGATGGGGTACGAGCAGTACTTC CASSIGTGMGYEQYF
TRBJ1-1 TRBV29-1 TRBD1 - TGCAGCGTTGTAAGCTGGGCAGGGGGCACTGAAGCTTTCTTT CSVVSWAGGTEAFF
TRBJ1-5 TRBV19 - - TGTGCCAGTAGTATGGCTTGGGGCAGAAGCAATCAGCCCCAGCATTTT CASSMAWGRSNQPQHF
TRBJ2-3 TRBV5-1 - - TGCGCCAGCAGCTTGGAAGGGGCGGTCACAGATACGCAGTATTTT CASSLEGAVTDTQYF
TRBJ1-1 TRBV29-1 TRBD1 once TGCAGCGTCTGCAGGGGGCCTAACACTGAAGCTTTCTTT CSVCRGPNTEAFF
TRBJ1-4 TRBV7-9 - - TGTGCCAGCAGCTTCGGCCGGGGAACTAATGAAAAACTGTTTTTT CASSFGRGTNEKLFF
TRBJ1-2 TRBV7-6 TRBD1 - TGTGCCAGCAGCCCGGACAGGGGTAGAGTTTACACCTTC CASSPDRGRVYTF
TRBJ2-1 TRBV19 TRBD2 - TGTGCCAGTAGTACCTTGAGCGGGGGGGCCGGCTACAATGAGCAGTTCTTC CASSTLSGGAGYNEQFF
TRBJ2-3 TRBV30 - - TGTGCCTGGAGTGTGGGGGCCGGGACAGATACGCAGTATTTT CAWSVGAGTDTQYF
TRBJ1-3 TRBV4-1 TRBD1 - TGCGCCAGCAGCCAAGGACAGGGTGGTGGAAACACCATATATTTT CASSQGQGGGNTIYF